What follows are 12 T cell receptor beta chains derived from one specimen sequenced in a study of blood T cell repertoires in COVID-19. Here immunoSEQ multiplex PCR was the method, and the copy in TCRdb shows in-frame clones only, minus some. Seen here are 200,000 to 250,000 clones, approximately 75% observed once, and the top ten hold about 9%. What was sequenced was PBMCs or T cells enriched from blood (not recorded which). Receptors originate from a man in his forties who had recovered from COVID-19.

This clone was observed a handful of times. The chain combines TRBV5-1 with TRBJ2-7, with D tentatively TRBD2 (6 bases). Trimming left V 3 bases short and J 4 bases short, with 20 bases between. CDR3 size: 16 residues. Germline lookup yields CDR1 SGHRS and CDR2 YFSETQ. The DNA of the CDR3 is TGCGCCAGCAGCTCCCTTGGGAGGCCCTCTGAATACGAGCAGTACTTC. It yields the protein CASSSLGRPSEYEQYF.

V usage is TRBV30 and J usage is TRBJ1-2, with D unclear. CDR3 length: 11 residues. Germline lookup yields CDR1 GTSNPN and CDR2 SVGIG (reference sequence). Trimming took off 1 base at V and 7 bases at J, with 7 bases between the two ends. CDR3 nucleotide sequence: TGTGCCTGGAGTGGCACGGGTGGCTACACCTTC. This sequence encodes CAWSGTGGYTF.

This chain connects TRBV29-1 to TRBJ2-2; D is possibly TRBD2 (7 bases). V was shortened by 4 bases and J by 6 bases, with 12 bases between the two germline ends. Germline V gives CDR1 SQVTM, CDR2 ANQGSEA. The CDR3 loop spans 13 amino acids. The chain's CDR3 is CSVVRGASGELFF. CDR3 DNA: TGCAGCGTTGTCCGGGGGGCATCCGGGGAGCTGTTTTTT.

This clone was counted a few times. This chain joins TRBV15 and TRBJ2-7; 10 bases line up with TRBD1. Trimming cost V 0 bases and J 3 bases; bases outside gene matches: 8. This CDR3 comprises 17 residues. Germline-derived CDR1 and CDR2 are LNHNV and YYDKDF (reference sequence). The CDR3 sequence is CATSRDKPGQGIYEQYF. CDR3 nucleotide sequence: TGTGCCACCAGCAGAGACAAACCGGGACAGGGGATCTACGAGCAGTACTTC. The whole variable domain, remainder taken from reference TRBV15 and TRBJ2-7, is DAMVIQNPRYQVTQFGKPVTLSCSQTLNHNVMYWYQQKSSQAPKLLFHYYDKDFNNEADTPDNFQSRRPNTSFCFLDIRSPGLGDTAMYLCATSRDKPGQGIYEQYFGPGTRLTVT.

The rearrangement links TRBV18 to TRBJ2-7; 10 positions agree with TRBD1. This CDR3 region has 15 residues. In germline, CDR1 is KGHSH, CDR2 LQKENI. The trim removed 2 bases at V and 4 bases at J, leaving 5 bases unmatched. The CDR3 sequence: CASSPVDRGQYEQYF. CDR3 in DNA: TGTGCCAGCTCACCAGTTGACAGGGGGCAATACGAGCAGTACTTC.

The chain is built from TRBV7-9 and TRBJ1-4; D might be TRBD1 (5 bases). Looked up from germline, CDR1 is SEHNR and CDR2 is FQNEAQ (reference sequence). This CDR3 has 13 residues. Trimming removed 2 bases from V and 8 bases from J, with 9 bases in between. The CDR3 sequence is CASSLRGSEKLFF. Here the CDR3 DNA reads TGTGCCAGCAGCTTAAGGGGTTCCGAAAAACTGTTTTTT.

The chain combines TRBV5-1 with TRBJ2-7, with D possibly TRBD2 on 6 matching bases. The germline V gene encodes CDR1 SGHRS and CDR2 YFSETQ. V lost 3 bases, J lost 5 bases, and 9 bases lay in between. The CDR3 loop spans 12 amino acids. The CDR3 reads CASSSAGNEQYF. The CDR3, as DNA: TGCGCCAGCAGCTCGGCGGGAAACGAGCAGTACTTC.

The chain carries TRBV7-2 and TRBJ2-3; tentatively, D is TRBD1 (6 bases). V lost 5 bases and J 5 bases, leaving 20 bases between the germline ends. The CDR3 is made up of 16 amino acids. The germline V gene has CDR1 SGHTA and CDR2 FQGNSA. The CDR3 DNA is TGTGCCAGCAGCCAAAGGGGGACGAGGGCCAAAGATACGCAGTATTTT. Translating gives CASSQRGTRAKDTQYF.

The sample holds a few counts of this clone. The CDR3 DNA reads TGTGCCAGCAGCGACGGGACAGGGACACTGAACACTGAAGCTTTCTTT. Encoded protein: CASSDGTGTLNTEAFF. The chain links TRBV9 to TRBJ1-1; 9 nucleotides align to TRBD1. The CDR3 extends over 16 amino acids. V lost 3 bases to trimming and J lost 0 bases; unmatched junction nucleotides: 6. Germline assignment: CDR1 SGDLS and CDR2 YYNGEE. Combining the CDR3 with reference TRBV9 and TRBJ1-1 gives the whole variable domain DSGVTQTPKHLITATGQRVTLRCSPRSGDLSVYWYQQSLDQGLQFLIQYYNGEERAKGNILERFSAQQFPDLHSELNLSSLELGDSALYFCASSDGTGTLNTEAFFGQGTRLTVV.

The genes are TRBV4-2 and TRBJ1-4; 9 bases are a match to TRBD1. The CDR3 consists of 18 residues. CDR1 is LGHNA, CDR2 YNFKEQ, per germline. Trimming removed 4 bases from V and 0 bases from J; junction bases left unmatched: 9. In nucleotides, the CDR3 is TGTGCCAGCAGCCCCCCGGGGGGACAGGGAACAACTAATGAAAAACTGTTTTTT. Amino acid sequence: CASSPPGGQGTTNEKLFF.

V is TRBV27 and J is TRBJ2-7; D may be TRBD2 (5 bases). CDR3 length: 14 residues. Germline-derived CDR1 and CDR2 are MNHEY and SMNVEV (reference sequence). Trimming pared 4 bases from V and 2 bases from J, leaving 12 bases between. CDR3 region: CASSSLGLPYEQYF. Here the CDR3 DNA reads TGTGCCAGCAGTTCACTAGGGCTCCCCTACGAGCAGTACTTC.

The chain uses TRBV11-1 and TRBJ2-3; no clear D. Trimming left V 5 bases short and J 1 base short, with 13 bases between. The CDR3 spans 15 residues. CDR1 and CDR2 from the germline V gene are SGHAT and FQDESV (reference sequence). The DNA of the CDR3 is TGTGCCAGCAGCCTAGGAAACGTAGGCACAGATACGCAGTATTTT. Amino acid sequence: CASSLGNVGTDTQYF.